The 15 T cell receptor beta chains in this list originate from one sample, sequenced in a study of beta chain features in type 1 diabetes. cDNA synthesis used the whole RNA isolate, giving expressed TCRB sequences. Sequencing used immunoSEQ multiplex PCR; TCRdb keeps in-frame clones, though not all of them. The sample yields hundreds of thousands of clones, 10% to 15% seen once. Sequences were obtained from naive CD4+ T cells from blood. These receptors were obtained from a young man in good health.

This clone was seen a handful of times. The CDR3 bases are TGTGCCTGGATCAGGACAGCTGCTTACAATGAGCAGTTCTTC. Residues: CAWIRTAAYNEQFF. This chain connects TRBV30 to TRBJ2-1; TRBD1 might be the D (6 bases). CDR1 is GTSNPN, CDR2 SVGIG, per germline (reference sequence). This CDR3 has 14 residues. V shed 4 bases and J shed 4 bases, with 14 bases lying between them.

V usage is TRBV28 and J usage is TRBJ1-3; 7 bases map to TRBD1. In germline, CDR1 is MDHEN, CDR2 SYDVKM. After removal of 2 bases from V and 4 bases from J, the junction contained 2 bases not matched to a gene. The CDR3 has 14 amino acids. CDR3 in DNA: TGTGCCAGCAGTTTACCAGGGGGAGGAAACACCATATATTTT. Residues: CASSLPGGGNTIYF. Variable domain in full (rest from reference TRBV28 and TRBJ1-3): DVKVTQSSRYLVKRTGEKVFLECVQDMDHENMFWYRQDPGLGLRLIYFSYDVKMKEKGDIPEGYSVSREKKERFSLILESASTNQTSMYLCASSLPGGGNTIYFGEGSWLTVV.

The chain combines TRBV29-1 with TRBJ2-3; 11 nucleotides line up with TRBD2. The CDR3 runs to 15 residues. Germline V gene sequence: CDR1 SQVTM, CDR2 ANQGSEA. The trim removed 5 bases at V and 3 bases at J, leaving 7 bases unmatched. The CDR3 sequence: CSVTTSGSWTDTQYF. The CDR3 nucleotides read TGCAGCGTTACCACTAGCGGGAGCTGGACAGATACGCAGTATTTT.

This clone came up once. The V gene is TRBV7-2, the J gene TRBJ2-2; TRBD2 agrees at 13 bases. Germline V lookup: CDR1 SGHTA, CDR2 FQGNSA. The CDR3 sequence is 17 residues long. V gave up 5 bases and J gave up 6 bases; unmatched junction bases: 9. The CDR3 region has the DNA TGTGCCAGCAGCATCTGGACTAGCGGGAGCAGGGCCGGGGAGCTGTTTTTT. This translates into CASSIWTSGSRAGELFF.

This clone has more than one count but fewer than ten. The rearrangement uses TRBV6-5 and TRBJ2-5, with 12 bases aligning to TRBD2. Trimming removed 0 bases from V and 5 bases from J; junction bases left unmatched: 4. CDR1 is MNHEY and CDR2 is SVGAGI in the germline V gene. The CDR3 length is 16 residues. CDR3 nucleotides: TGTGCCAGCAGTTACTCCGGGACTAGCGGGTTGGAGACCCAGTACTTC. Translated, it gives CASSYSGTSGLETQYF.

This clone was recorded a few times. The chain joins TRBV30 to TRBJ2-3, with 7 bases fitting TRBD1. CDR3 size: 15 residues. The V segment lost 3 bases and the J segment 1 base; nucleotides outside the gene matches: 7. Germline V gene lookup returns CDR1 GTSNPN and CDR2 SVGIG (reference sequence). The CDR3 sequence is CAWRIFGTGTDTQYF. CDR3 DNA: TGTGCCTGGAGAATTTTTGGGACAGGCACAGATACGCAGTATTTT.

V gene TRBV30 combines with J gene TRBJ1-2, with D possibly TRBD1 on 6 matching bases. CDR1 is GTSNPN and CDR2 is SVGIG in the germline V gene (reference sequence). V lost 8 bases and J 3 bases, leaving 16 bases between the germline ends. The CDR3 totals 13 residues. Here the CDR3 DNA reads TGTGCCCGGACGGGGGGCGCGGACTATGGCTACACCTTC. Translated, it gives CARTGGADYGYTF.

To note about this clone: A read error may account for a junction end that differs from germline. The rearrangement uses TRBV28 and TRBJ2-7; TRBD2 matches at 7 bases. CDR3 length: 13 amino acids. CDR1 is MDHEN and CDR2 is SYDVKM in the germline V gene. CDR3 loop: CASCLGGNDEQYF. As DNA, the CDR3 is TGTGCCAGCTGTTTGGGGGGGAACGACGAGCAGTACTTC.

This clone occurred a few times. This chain links TRBV14 with TRBJ2-5; maybe TRBD2 (7 bases). This CDR3 has 16 residues. Between the trimmed V and J ends, which lost 4 bases and 5 bases, there was a span of 20 bases. In germline, CDR1 is SGHDN, CDR2 FVKESK. The CDR3 sequence is CASSPLGGAPEETQYF. CDR3 in DNA: TGTGCCAGCAGCCCCCTGGGGGGGGCGCCGGAGGAGACCCAGTACTTC.

Comments on this clone: One end of the junction does not line up with germline, which may come from a read error. The chain uses TRBV9 and TRBJ2-7; 12 bases agree with TRBD2. Germline V gene data show CDR1 as SGDLS and CDR2 as YYNGEE. The CDR3 totals 16 residues. The CDR3 region has the DNA TGTGCCAGCAGCGTAGCTAGCGGGAGGGCCTCCGACGAGCAGTACTTC. Amino acid sequence: CASSVASGRASDEQYF.

The J gene is TRBJ2-1, the V gene TRBV12-5, with 10 bases fitting TRBD2. Germline V gene data show CDR1 as LGHNT and CDR2 as FRNRAP. V shed 1 base, J shed 5 bases, and the junction held 2 bases outside the gene matches. The CDR3 covers 15 residues. This CDR3 is CASGLGTSGNNEQFF. Written as DNA, the CDR3 is TGTGCTAGTGGTTTGGGGACTAGCGGAAACAATGAGCAGTTCTTC.

The chain has TRBV30 and TRBJ2-1; 8 bases fit TRBD2. V shed 1 base, J shed 10 bases, and the junction held 6 bases outside the gene matches. The CDR3 sequence is 13 residues long. CDR1 GTSNPN and CDR2 SVGIG come from the germline V gene (reference sequence). CDR3 protein: CAWSAGGAGEQFF. The CDR3 coding sequence is TGTGCCTGGAGTGCGGGGGGGGCTGGGGAGCAGTTCTTC.

V is TRBV7-9 and J is TRBJ2-1; the D gene is possibly TRBD2 (6 bases). The V gene lost 5 bases and the J gene lost 0 bases, with 8 bases spanning the gap. CDR1 and CDR2 from the germline V gene are SEHNR and FQNEAQ (reference sequence). The CDR3 runs to 14 residues. The CDR3 DNA reads TGTGCCAGCAGCCCCGGGGGCTCCTACAATGAGCAGTTCTTC. This translates into CASSPGGSYNEQFF.

The V gene is TRBV18, the J gene TRBJ1-1; TRBD1 matches 8 bases. This CDR3 is 17 amino acids long. After removal of 6 bases from V and 0 bases from J, the junction contained 12 bases not matched to a gene. Germline V gene sequence: CDR1 KGHSH, CDR2 LQKENI. CDR3 sequence: CASSPQGATNMNTEAFF. The CDR3 DNA reads TGTGCCAGCTCGCCCCAGGGGGCCACGAACATGAACACTGAAGCTTTCTTT.

There are a few counts of this clone. The CDR3 sequence: CASSLWATGEQFF. DNA for the CDR3: TGTGCCAGCAGCTTATGGGCAACAGGGGAGCAGTTCTTC. The V call is TRBV7-6, the J call TRBJ2-1; a weak D match, TRBD1 (6 bases). The germline gives CDR1 SGHVS, CDR2 FNYEAQ. V was pared by 2 bases and J by 10 bases, with 12 bases between. The CDR3 contains 13 residues.